This T cell receptor beta chain was obtained from a study of OX40 agonist ivuxolimab in advanced cancers. Overall study context: Dose-escalation patients had hepatocellular carcinoma, melanoma, renal cell or head and neck cancer.

The CDR3 is made up of 15 amino acids. Looked up from germline, CDR1 is SGHTA and CDR2 is FQGNSA. The V end lost 5 bases, the J end lost 0 bases, and 14 bases lay between the germline ends. The data were produced by immunoSEQ multiplex PCR, yet TCRdb's version contains in-frame clones alone and is incomplete. The sample includes some 66,000 clones, 80% to 85% of them seen just once. On cycle 4 day 1 and cycle 7 day 1, as well as at baseline, blood was sampled. The V call is TRBV7-2, the J call TRBJ2-7; D is tentatively TRBD1 or TRBD2 (5 bases each). This TCR derives from an adult with an advanced solid tumor such as melanoma, head and neck, liver or kidney cancer. The sample was CD4+ or CD8+ T cells sorted from blood, taken in a trial of the OX40 agonist ivuxolimab. The CDR3 reads CASSPTPGSSYEQYF. Here the CDR3 DNA reads TGTGCCAGCAGCCCGACTCCAGGGAGCTCCTACGAGCAGTACTTC.